This T cell receptor beta chain was captured by sequencing in a study of blood T cell repertoires in COVID-19. In the study overall: Spain, Italy and the United States supplied samples that represented acute and convalescent COVID-19. T cells, B-cell-depleted T cells, or PBMCs provided the cDNA or gDNA that served as material.

Germline V gene sequence: CDR1 KGHDR, CDR2 SFDVKD. This CDR3 region has 14 residues. V gave up 2 bases and J gave up 2 bases; unmatched junction bases: 2. Authors' methods: The assay estimated nucleated cells by amplifying reference gene primers. Assay: immunoSEQ multiplex PCR; the TCRdb copy retains only in-frame clones and omits some. The V and J calls and clone size come from that table; D and trimming were worked out from the DNA. The sample lists 60,000 to 75,000 clones, around 90% occurring once. What was sequenced was peripheral blood. The rearrangement joins TRBV24-1 to TRBJ2-7; TRBD1 agrees at 7 bases. This TCR was recovered from a woman over 75 with acute or convalescent COVID-19. DNA of the CDR3: TGTGCCACCAGTGATTCAGACAGGGCCTACGAGCAGTACTTC. This encodes CATSDSDRAYEQYF.